This T cell receptor beta chain is from a study of cytomegalovirus exposure and HLA in healthy donors. Study-level findings and limits: Sequencing probably produced one cluster of sequence variants that were highly shared.

Primers for the PCR totalled 60 Vbeta and 13 Jbeta. Repertoires were generated with immunoSEQ multiplex PCR, while TCRdb's copy carries only in-frame clones and drops some. The table records some 170,000 clones, more than 65% of them present only once. Notes on this clone: Its antigen remains unknown.

The specimen sequenced was PBMCs. The TCR sequence derives from a woman aged 25-40 years in good health and CMV-seronegative.

CDR3 nucleotides: TGTGCCAGCAGCCTCCGCGGGACAGGGGCCGTCTATGGCTACACCTTC. Its translation: CASSLRGTGAVYGYTF. V and J are TRBV9 and TRBJ1-2, with TRBD1 identical over 10 bases. The junction had 10 bases not matched to a gene; V was cut back by 4 bases and J by 4 bases. The germline CDR1 and CDR2 sequences are SGDLS and YYNGEE. This CDR3 region has 16 residues.